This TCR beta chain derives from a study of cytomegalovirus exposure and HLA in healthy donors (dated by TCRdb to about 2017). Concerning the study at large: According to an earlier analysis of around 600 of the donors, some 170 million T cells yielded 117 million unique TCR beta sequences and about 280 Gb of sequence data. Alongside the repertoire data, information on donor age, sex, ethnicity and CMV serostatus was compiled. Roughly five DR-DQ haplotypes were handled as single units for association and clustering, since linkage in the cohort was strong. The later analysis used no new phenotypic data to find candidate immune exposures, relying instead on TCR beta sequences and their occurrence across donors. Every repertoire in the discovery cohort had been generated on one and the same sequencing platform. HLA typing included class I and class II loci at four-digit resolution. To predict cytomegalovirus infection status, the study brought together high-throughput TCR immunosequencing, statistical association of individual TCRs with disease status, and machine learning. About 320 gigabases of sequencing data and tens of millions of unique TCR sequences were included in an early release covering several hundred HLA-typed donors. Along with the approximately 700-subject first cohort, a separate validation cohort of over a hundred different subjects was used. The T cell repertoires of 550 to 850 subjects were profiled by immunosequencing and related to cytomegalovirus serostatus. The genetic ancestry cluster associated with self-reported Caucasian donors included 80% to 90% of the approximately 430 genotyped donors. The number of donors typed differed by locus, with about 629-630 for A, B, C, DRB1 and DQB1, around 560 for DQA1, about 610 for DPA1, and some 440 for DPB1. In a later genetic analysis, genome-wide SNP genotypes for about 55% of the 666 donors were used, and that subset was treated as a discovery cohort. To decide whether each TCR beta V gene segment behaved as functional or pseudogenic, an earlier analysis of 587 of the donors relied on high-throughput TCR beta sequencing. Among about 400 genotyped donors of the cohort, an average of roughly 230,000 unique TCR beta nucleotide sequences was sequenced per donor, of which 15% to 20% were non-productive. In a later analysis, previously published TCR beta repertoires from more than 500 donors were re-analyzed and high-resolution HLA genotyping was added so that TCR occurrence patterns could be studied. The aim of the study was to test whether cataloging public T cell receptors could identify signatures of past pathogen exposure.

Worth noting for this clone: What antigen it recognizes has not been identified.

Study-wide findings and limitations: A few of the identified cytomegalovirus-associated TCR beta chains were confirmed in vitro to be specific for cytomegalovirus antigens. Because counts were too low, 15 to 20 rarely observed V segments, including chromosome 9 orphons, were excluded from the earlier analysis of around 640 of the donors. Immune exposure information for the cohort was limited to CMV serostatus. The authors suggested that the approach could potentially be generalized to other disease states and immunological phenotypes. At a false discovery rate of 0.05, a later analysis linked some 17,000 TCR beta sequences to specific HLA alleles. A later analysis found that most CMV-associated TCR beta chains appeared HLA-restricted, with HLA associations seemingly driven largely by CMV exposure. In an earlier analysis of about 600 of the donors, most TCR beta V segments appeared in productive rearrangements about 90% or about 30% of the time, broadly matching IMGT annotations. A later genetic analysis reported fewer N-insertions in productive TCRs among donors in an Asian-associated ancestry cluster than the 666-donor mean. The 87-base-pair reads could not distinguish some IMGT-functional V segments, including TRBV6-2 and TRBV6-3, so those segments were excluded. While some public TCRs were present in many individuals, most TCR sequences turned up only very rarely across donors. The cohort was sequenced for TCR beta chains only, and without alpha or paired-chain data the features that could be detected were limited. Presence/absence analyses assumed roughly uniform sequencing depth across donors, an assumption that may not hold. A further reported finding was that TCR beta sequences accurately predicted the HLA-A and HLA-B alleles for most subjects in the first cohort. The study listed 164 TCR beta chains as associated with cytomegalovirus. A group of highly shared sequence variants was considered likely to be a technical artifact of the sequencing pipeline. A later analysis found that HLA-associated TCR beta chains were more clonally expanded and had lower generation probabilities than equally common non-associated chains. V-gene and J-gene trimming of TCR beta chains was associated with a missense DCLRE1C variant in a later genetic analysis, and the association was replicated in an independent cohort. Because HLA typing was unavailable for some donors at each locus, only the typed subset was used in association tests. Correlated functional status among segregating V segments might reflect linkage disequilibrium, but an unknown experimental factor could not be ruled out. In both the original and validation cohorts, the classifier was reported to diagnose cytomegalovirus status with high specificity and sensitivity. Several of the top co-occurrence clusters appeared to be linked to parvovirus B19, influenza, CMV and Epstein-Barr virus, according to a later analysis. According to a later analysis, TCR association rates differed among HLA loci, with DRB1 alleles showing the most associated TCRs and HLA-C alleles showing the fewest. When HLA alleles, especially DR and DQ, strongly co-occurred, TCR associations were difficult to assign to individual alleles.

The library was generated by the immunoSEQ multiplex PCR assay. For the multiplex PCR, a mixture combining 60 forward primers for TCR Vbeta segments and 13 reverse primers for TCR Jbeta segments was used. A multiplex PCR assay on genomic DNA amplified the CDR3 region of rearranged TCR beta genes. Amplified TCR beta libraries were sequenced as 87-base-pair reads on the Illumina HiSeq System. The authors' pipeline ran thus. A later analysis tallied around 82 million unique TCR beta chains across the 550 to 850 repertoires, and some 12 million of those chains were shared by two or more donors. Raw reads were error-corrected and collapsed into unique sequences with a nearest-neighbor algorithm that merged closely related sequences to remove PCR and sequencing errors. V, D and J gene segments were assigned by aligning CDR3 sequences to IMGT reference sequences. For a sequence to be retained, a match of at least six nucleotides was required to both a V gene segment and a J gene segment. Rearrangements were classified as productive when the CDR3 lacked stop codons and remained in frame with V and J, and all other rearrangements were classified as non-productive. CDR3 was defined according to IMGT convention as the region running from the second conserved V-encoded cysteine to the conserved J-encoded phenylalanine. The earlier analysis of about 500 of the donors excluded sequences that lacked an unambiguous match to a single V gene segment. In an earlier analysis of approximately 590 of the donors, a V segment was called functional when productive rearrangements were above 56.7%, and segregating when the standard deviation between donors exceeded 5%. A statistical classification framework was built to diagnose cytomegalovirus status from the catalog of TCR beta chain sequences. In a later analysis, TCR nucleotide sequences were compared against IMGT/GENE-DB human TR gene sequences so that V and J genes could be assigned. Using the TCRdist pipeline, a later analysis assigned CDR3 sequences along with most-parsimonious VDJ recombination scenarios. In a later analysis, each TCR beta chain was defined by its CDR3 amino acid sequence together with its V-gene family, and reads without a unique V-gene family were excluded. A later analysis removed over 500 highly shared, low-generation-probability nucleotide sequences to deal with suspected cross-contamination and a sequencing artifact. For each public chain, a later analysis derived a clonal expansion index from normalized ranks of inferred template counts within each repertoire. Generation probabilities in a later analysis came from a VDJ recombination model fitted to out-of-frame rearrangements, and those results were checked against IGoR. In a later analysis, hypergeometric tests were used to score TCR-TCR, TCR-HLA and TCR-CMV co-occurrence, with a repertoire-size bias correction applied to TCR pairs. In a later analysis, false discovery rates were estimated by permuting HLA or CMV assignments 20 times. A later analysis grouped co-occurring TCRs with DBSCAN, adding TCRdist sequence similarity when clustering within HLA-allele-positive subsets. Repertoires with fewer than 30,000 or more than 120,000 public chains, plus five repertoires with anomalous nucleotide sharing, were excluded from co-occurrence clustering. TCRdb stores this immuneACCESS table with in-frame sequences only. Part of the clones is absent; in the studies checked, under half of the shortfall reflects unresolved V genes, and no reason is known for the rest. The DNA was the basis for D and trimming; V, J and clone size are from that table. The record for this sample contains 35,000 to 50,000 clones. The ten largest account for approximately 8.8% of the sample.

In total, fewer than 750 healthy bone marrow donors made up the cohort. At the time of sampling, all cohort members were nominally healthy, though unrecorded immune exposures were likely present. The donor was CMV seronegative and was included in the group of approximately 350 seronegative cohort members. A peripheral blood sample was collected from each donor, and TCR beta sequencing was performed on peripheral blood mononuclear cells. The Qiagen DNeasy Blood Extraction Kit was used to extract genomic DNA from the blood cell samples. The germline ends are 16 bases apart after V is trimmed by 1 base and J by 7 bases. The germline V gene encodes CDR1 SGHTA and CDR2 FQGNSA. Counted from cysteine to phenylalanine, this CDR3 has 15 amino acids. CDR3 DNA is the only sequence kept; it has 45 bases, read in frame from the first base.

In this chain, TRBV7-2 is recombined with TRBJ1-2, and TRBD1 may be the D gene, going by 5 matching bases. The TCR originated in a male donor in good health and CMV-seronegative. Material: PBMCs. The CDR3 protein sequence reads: CASSLGARAGSGYTF. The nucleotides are TGTGCCAGCAGCTTAGGGGCCAGGGCTGGGTCTGGCTACACCTTC.